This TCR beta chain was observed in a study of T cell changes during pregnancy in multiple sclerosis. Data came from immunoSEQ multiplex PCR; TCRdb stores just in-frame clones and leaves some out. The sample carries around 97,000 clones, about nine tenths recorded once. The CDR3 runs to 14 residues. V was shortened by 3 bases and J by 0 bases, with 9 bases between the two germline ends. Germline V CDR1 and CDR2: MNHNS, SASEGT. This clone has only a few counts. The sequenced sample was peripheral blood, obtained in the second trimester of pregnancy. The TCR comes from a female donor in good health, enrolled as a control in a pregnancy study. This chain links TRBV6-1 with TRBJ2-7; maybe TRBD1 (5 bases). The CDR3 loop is CASSERQPSYEQYF. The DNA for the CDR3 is TGTGCCAGCAGTGAGAGACAGCCCTCCTACGAGCAGTACTTC.